The clone carrying this T cell receptor (beta chain) was observed a single time. What it binds is unknown. The sample is drawn from a study of siplizumab effects on memory and regulatory T cells. The study, taken as a whole, reports: Unstimulated subsets contained matches for only a minor fraction of alloreactive clones. Unstimulated naive T cells seemed to show more diversity than memory cells did, and they also seemed to be among the major contributors to the alloresponse. Alloreactive sequences traceable to unstimulated CD4+ memory cells declined significantly under siplizumab.

V lost 5 bases to trimming and J lost 5 bases; unmatched junction nucleotides: 8. Germline CDR1 reads LNHDA; CDR2 reads SQIVND (reference sequence). CDR3 length: 15 amino acids. This table comes from immunoSEQ multiplex PCR, and its TCRdb copy is limited to in-frame clones, with some not included. Here the sample spans 85,000 to 130,000 clones, under 95% being singletons. The genes are TRBV19 and TRBJ2-1; 8 bases agree with TRBD2. The sequenced material came from Tregs sorted from blood. The receptor was isolated from a human donor in good health. The CDR3 DNA reads TGTGCCAGTAGTGGGACTAGTTTCGTGAACAATGAGCAGTTCTTC. This encodes CASSGTSFVNNEQFF.